A selection of T cell receptor beta chains follows, all from one sample in a study of molecular identifiers for immune sequencing clone quantification. TCRdb called the PCR reads again in MiXCR, with one record for every CDR3 protein. This sample has around 460,000 distinct CDR3 sequences; about 25% occur once, and the top ten carry roughly 0.79%. Material for sequencing was naive CD8+ T cells from blood, with Jurkat cell RNA spiked in. The source of these receptors is a human donor in good health. Some libraries in this study had Jurkat cell RNA spiked in. Each CDR3 is given with its conserved first and last residue. Fields, in order: CDR3 protein, CDR3 DNA, J gene, D gene, clone size, V gene. D genes are given only for firm matches. The size entry is marked missing in some rows and otherwise reads once, few, many or a size class.

CASSLSGDGYEQYF	TGTGCCAGCAGTTTATCCGGTGACGGCTACGAGCAGTACTTC	TRBJ2-7	.	.	TRBV27
CASSQDILGVYGYTF	TGCGCCAGCAGCCAAGATATTTTAGGGGTCTATGGCTACACCTTC	TRBJ1-2	.	few	TRBV4-3
CASSPLLGFDTQYF	TGTGCCAGTAGTCCGCTGTTGGGGTTCGATACGCAGTATTTT	TRBJ2-3	.	.	TRBV19
CSVPPQNPYGYTF	TGCAGCGTTCCACCCCAGAACCCCTATGGCTACACCTTC	TRBJ1-2	.	.	TRBV29-1
CASSQEPDRGPDTQYF	TGCGCCAGCAGCCAAGAACCGGACAGGGGTCCAGATACGCAGTATTTT	TRBJ2-3	TRBD1	many	TRBV4-3
CASSHGCEKLFF	TGCGCCAGCAGCCACGGATGCGAAAAACTGTTTTTT	TRBJ1-4	.	few	TRBV10-2
CATMAGDSYNEQFF	TGTGCCACCATGGCGGGAGACTCCTACAATGAGCAGTTCTTC	TRBJ2-1	TRBD2	.	TRBV24-1
CASRGPGTSGNEQFF	TGTGCCAGCAGGGGTCCCGGGACTAGCGGCAATGAGCAGTTCTTC	TRBJ2-1	TRBD2	few	TRBV7-6
CAGSTSGNQETQYF	TGTGCCGGCAGCACTAGCGGCAATCAAGAGACCCAGTACTTC	TRBJ2-5	TRBD2	.	TRBV27
CASSHIDLNTGELFF	TGTGCCAGCAGCCACATAGACCTGAACACCGGGGAGCTGTTTTTT	TRBJ2-2	.	few	TRBV7-9
CASSQEGVSTNEKLFF	TGTGCCAGCAGCCAAGAAGGGGTATCAACTAATGAAAAACTGTTTTTT	TRBJ1-4	.	few	TRBV3-1